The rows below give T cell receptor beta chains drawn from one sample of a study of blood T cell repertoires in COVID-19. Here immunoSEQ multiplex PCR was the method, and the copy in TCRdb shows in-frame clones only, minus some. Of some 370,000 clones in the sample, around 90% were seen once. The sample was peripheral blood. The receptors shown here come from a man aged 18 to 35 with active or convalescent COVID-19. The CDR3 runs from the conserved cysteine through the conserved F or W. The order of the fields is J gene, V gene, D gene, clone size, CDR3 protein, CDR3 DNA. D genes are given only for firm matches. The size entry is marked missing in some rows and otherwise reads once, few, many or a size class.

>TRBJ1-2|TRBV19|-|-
CASSPGGRGYTF
TGTGCCAGTAGTCCGGGGGGACGCGGCTACACCTTC
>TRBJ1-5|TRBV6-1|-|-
CASQDGGGYQPQHF
TGTGCCAGCCAAGACGGCGGCGGGTATCAGCCCCAGCATTTT
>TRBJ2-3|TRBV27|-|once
CASSPFTEGSTDTQYF
TGTGCCAGCAGTCCTTTTACGGAGGGGAGCACAGATACGCAGTATTTT
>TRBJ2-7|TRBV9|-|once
CASSVGPGYEQYF
TGTGCCAGCAGCGTGGGCCCGGGGTACGAGCAGTACTTC
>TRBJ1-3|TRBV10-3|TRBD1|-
CAIRAGTGVGNTIYF
TGTGCCATCAGGGCCGGGACAGGGGTTGGAAACACCATATATTTT
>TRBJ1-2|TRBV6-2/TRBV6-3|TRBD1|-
CASSYAGTANYGYTF
TGTGCCAGCAGTTACGCCGGGACAGCTAACTATGGCTACACCTTC
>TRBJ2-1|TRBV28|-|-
CASSSSGINEQFF
TGTGCCAGCAGTTCCTCGGGGATCAATGAGCAGTTCTTC
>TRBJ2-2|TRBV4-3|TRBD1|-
CASSQPSGQGDTGELFF
TGCGCCAGCAGCCAACCGTCGGGACAGGGTGACACCGGGGAGCTGTTTTTT
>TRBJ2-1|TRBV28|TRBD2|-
CASSPTPRGGNNEQFF
TGTGCCAGCAGTCCCACTCCGCGGGGGGGAAACAATGAGCAGTTCTTC
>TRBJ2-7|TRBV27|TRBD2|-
CASKPPGGGREQYF
TGTGCCAGCAAACCCCCCGGGGGGGGTCGCGAGCAGTACTTC
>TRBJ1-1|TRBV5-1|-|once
CASSLVPGTLNTEAFF
TGCGCCAGCAGCTTGGTTCCCGGGACACTGAACACTGAAGCTTTCTTT
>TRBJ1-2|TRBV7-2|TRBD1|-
CASSSTGTGDYGYTF
TGTGCCAGCAGCTCAACCGGGACAGGAGACTATGGCTACACCTTC
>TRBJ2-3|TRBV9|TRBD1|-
CASSIQGAKTDTQYF
TGTGCCAGCAGCATACAGGGGGCTAAAACAGATACGCAGTATTTT
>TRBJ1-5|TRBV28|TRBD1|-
CASSRRQGHGGQPQHF
TGTGCCAGCAGTCGACGACAGGGTCATGGAGGCCAGCCCCAGCATTTT
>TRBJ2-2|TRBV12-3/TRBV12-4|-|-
CASSLGDSGELFF
TGTGCCAGCAGTTTAGGGGACTCCGGGGAGCTGTTTTTT
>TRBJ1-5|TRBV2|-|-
CASSDPQPQHF
TGTGCCAGCAGTGATCCGCAGCCCCAGCATTTT
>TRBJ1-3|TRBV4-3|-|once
CASSQDGASSSGNTIYF
TGCGCCAGCAGCCAAGACGGAGCCAGTAGCTCTGGAAACACCATATATTTT
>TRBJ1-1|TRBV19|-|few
CASSEDSQLGTEAFF
TGTGCCAGTAGTGAGGACAGTCAATTGGGCACTGAAGCTTTCTTT
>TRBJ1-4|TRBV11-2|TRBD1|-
CASSLDQGARGEKLFF
TGTGCCAGCAGCTTAGATCAGGGGGCGAGGGGTGAAAAACTGTTTTTT
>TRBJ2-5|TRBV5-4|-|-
CASSLQHRSNQETQYF
TGTGCCAGCAGCCTACAGCACAGGAGTAACCAAGAGACCCAGTACTTC
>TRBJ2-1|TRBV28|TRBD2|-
CASSPSGGYNEQFF
TGTGCCAGCAGTCCTAGCGGGGGTTACAATGAGCAGTTCTTC
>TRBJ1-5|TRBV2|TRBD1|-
CASRQDRSDQPQHF
TGTGCCAGCAGACAGGACAGGTCGGATCAGCCCCAGCATTTT
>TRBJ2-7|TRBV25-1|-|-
CASTGLIAYEQYF
TGTGCCAGTACAGGGTTAATCGCCTACGAGCAGTACTTC
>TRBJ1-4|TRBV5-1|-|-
CASSQNNEKLFF
TGCGCCAGCAGCCAAAATAATGAAAAACTGTTTTTT
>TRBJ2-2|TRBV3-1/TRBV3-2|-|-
CASSQVSVNTGELFF
TGTGCCAGCAGCCAAGTCTCGGTGAACACCGGGGAGCTGTTTTTT
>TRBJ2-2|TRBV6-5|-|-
CASTRGRNTGELFF
TGTGCCAGCACCAGGGGCAGGAACACCGGGGAGCTGTTTTTT
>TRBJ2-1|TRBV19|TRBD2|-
CASKDSGSYNEQFF
TGTGCCAGTAAAGATAGCGGGAGTTACAATGAGCAGTTCTTC
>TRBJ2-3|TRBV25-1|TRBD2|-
CASSEWREPSSDTQYF
TGTGCCAGCAGTGAATGGCGGGAGCCTTCTTCTGATACGCAGTATTTT
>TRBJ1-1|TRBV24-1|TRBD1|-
CATRDRRNTEAFF
TGTGCCACCAGGGACAGGAGGAACACTGAAGCTTTCTTT
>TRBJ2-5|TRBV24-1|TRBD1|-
CATPSRGRVKTQYF
TGTGCCACCCCATCCAGGGGGCGCGTAAAGACCCAGTACTTC
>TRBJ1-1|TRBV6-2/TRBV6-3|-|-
CASSLPGHSNTEAFF
TGTGCCAGCAGCCTCCCGGGACACAGTAACACTGAAGCTTTCTTT
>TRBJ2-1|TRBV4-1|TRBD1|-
CASSQTTGDDEQFF
TGCGCCAGCAGCCAAACGACAGGGGACGATGAGCAGTTCTTC
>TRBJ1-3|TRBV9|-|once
CASSEGLYSGNTIYF
TGTGCCAGCAGCGAGGGACTCTACTCTGGAAACACCATATATTTT